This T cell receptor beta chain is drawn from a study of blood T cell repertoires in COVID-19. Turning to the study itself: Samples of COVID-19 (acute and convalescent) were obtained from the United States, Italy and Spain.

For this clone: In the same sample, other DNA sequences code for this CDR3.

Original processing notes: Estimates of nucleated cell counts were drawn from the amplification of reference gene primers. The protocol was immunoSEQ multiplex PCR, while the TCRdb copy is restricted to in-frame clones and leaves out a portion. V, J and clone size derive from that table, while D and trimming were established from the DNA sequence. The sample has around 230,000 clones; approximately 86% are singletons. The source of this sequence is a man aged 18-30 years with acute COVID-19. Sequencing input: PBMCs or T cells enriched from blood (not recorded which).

The CDR3 is CASSLGGDQPQHF. The CDR3 DNA is TGTGCCAGCAGTTTGGGAGGGGATCAGCCCCAGCATTTT. This chain links TRBV7-9 with TRBJ1-5, with D possibly matching TRBD1 (5 bases). The CDR3 runs 13 residues. Trimming removed 6 bases from V and 5 bases from J, with 11 bases in between. Germline lookup yields CDR1 SEHNR and CDR2 FQNEAQ (reference sequence).